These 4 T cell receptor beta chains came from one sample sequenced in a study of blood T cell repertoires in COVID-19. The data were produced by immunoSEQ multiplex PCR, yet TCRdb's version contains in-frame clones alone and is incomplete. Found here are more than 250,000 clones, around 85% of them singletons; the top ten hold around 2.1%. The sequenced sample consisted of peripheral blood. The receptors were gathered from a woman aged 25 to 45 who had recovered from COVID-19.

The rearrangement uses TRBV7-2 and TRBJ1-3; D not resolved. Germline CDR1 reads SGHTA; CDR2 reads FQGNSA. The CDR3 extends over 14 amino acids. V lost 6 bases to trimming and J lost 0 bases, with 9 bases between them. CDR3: CASRQTSSGNTIYF. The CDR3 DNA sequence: TGTGCCAGCAGACAGACCAGCTCTGGAAACACCATATATTTT. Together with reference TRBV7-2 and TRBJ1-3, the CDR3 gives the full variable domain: GAGVSQSPSNKVTEKGKDVELRCDPISGHTALYWYRQSLGQGLEFLIYFQGNSAPDKSGLPSDRFSAERTGGSVSTLTIQRTQQEDSAVYLCASRQTSSGNTIYFGEGSWLTVV.

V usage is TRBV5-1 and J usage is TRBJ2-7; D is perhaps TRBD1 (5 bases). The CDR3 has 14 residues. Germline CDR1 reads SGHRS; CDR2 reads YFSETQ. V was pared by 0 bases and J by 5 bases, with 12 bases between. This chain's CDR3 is CASSLVQGRNEQYF. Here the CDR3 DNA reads TGCGCCAGCAGCTTGGTCCAGGGTCGGAACGAGCAGTACTTC.

The CDR3 region is CASSSTPLASGANVLTF. The CDR3 coding sequence is TGCGCCAGCAGCTCGACTCCTCTAGCCTCTGGGGCCAACGTCCTGACTTTC. V gene TRBV5-1 combines with J gene TRBJ2-6; possible D gene TRBD2, 5 bases. Germline CDR1 and CDR2: SGHRS and YFSETQ. This CDR3 spans 17 amino acids. V lost 3 bases, J lost 0 bases, and 13 bases lay in between. The whole variable domain, remainder taken from reference TRBV5-1 and TRBJ2-6, is KAGVTQTPRYLIKTRGQQVTLSCSPISGHRSVSWYQQTPGQGLQFLFEYFSETQRNKGNFPGRFSGRQFSNSRSEMNVSTLELGDSALYLCASSSTPLASGANVLTFGAGSRLTVL.

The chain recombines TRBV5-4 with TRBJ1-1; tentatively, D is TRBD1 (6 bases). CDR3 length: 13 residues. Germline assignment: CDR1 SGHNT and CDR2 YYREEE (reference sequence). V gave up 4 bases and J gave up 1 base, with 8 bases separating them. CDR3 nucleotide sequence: TGTGCCAGCAGCCCACAGGGGAACACTGAAGCTTTCTTT. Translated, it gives CASSPQGNTEAFF.